This entry lists 19 T cell receptor beta chains sequenced from one sample in a study of blood T cell repertoires in COVID-19. Sequenced by immunoSEQ multiplex PCR; TCRdb stores in-frame clones only, minus some. There are 400,000 to 550,000 clones in the sample; 75% to 90% occur only once, and roughly 4.3% lies in the top ten. Sequencing used peripheral blood. The receptors here all came from a woman between 25 and 40 years old with acute or convalescent COVID-19.

V and J are TRBV7-7 and TRBJ2-2; D is perhaps TRBD2 (7 bases). CDR3 length equals 15 residues. CDR1 and CDR2 from the germline V gene are SSHAT and FNYEAQ (reference sequence). Trimming pared 6 bases from V and 3 bases from J, leaving 14 bases between. The CDR3 reads CASRSGAGDTGELFF. The CDR3 coding sequence is TGTGCCAGCAGGTCGGGGGCGGGGGACACCGGGGAGCTGTTTTTT.

This chain joins TRBV7-9 and TRBJ2-3, with D possibly TRBD1 on 5 matching bases. The V and J ends lost 5 bases and 7 bases respectively, with 13 bases between them. Germline CDR1 and CDR2: SEHNR and FQNEAQ (reference sequence). The CDR3 totals 13 residues. For the CDR3, the DNA is TGTGCCAGCAGCGCTCCGACAGTAAATACGCAGTATTTT. This codes for CASSAPTVNTQYF.

The sample holds one count of this clone. The chain has TRBV7-9 and TRBJ2-1, with D perhaps matching TRBD2 (5 bases). Per germline, CDR1 SEHNR and CDR2 FQNEAQ (reference sequence). The CDR3 runs to 16 residues. Trimming stripped 5 bases from V and 6 bases from J, with 20 bases between. In DNA form, the CDR3 reads TGTGCCAGCAGCCCGACGGAGGCTATAGTTCCCAATGAGCAGTTCTTC. Translating gives CASSPTEAIVPNEQFF.

The rearrangement links TRBV23-1 to TRBJ2-7; tentative D call: TRBD2 (6 bases). TRBV23-1 carries the ORF label, with uncertain function. This CDR3 has 15 amino acids. Trimming removed 7 bases at V and 6 bases at J, with 22 bases between. CDR3 coding DNA: TGCGCCAGCACCCCTCCGGACGGACTACCGCTCGAGCAGTACTTC. Encoded protein: CASTPPDGLPLEQYF.

This chain connects TRBV10-3 to TRBJ1-5; 7 bases agree with TRBD1. From germline, CDR1 is ENHRY and CDR2 SYGVKD. The CDR3 covers 13 residues. J gave up 3 bases and V 10 bases, and 6 bases lay outside the gene matches. CDR3: CATRQGHNQPQHF. The CDR3 DNA reads TGTGCCACCAGACAGGGTCACAATCAGCCCCAGCATTTT.

This clone was picked up a small number of times. The V and J genes are TRBV5-1 and TRBJ1-1; TRBD1 aligns across 9 bases. Germline CDR1 is SGHRS and CDR2 is YFSETQ. V dropped 2 bases and J dropped 11; count of bases not matched to a gene: 4. The CDR3 totals 12 residues. The CDR3 spells CASSLRQGEAFF. CDR3 sequence (DNA): TGCGCCAGCAGCTTAAGACAGGGGGAGGCTTTCTTT.

For the CDR3, the DNA is TGTGCCAGTTCCCGAGGCGGATTCTATGGCTACACCTTC. Translating gives CASSRGGFYGYTF. V usage is TRBV19 and J usage is TRBJ1-2, with D hard to call. The CDR3 contains 13 residues. Per the germline V gene, CDR1 is LNHDA and CDR2 is SQIVND (reference sequence). V dropped 8 bases and J dropped 4 bases, with 14 bases sitting between them. Together with reference TRBV19 and TRBJ1-2, the CDR3 gives the full variable domain: DGGITQSPKYLFRKEGQNVTLSCEQNLNHDAMYWYRQDPGQGLRLIYYSQIVNDFQKGDIAEGYSVSREKKESFPLTVTSAQKNPTAFYLCASSRGGFYGYTFGSGTRLTVV.

In its sample, this clone was seen once. The chain uses TRBV7-2 and TRBJ2-7; TRBD2 matches at 8 bases. The germline V gene encodes CDR1 SGHTA and CDR2 FQGNSA. This CDR3 spans 17 amino acids. Germline trimming cut 2 bases from V and 2 bases from J; bases unmatched to any gene: 11. The DNA for the CDR3 is TGTGCCAGCAGCTTATTATCTGCGGGGGGTCGTCCCTACGAGCAGTACTTC. Translated: CASSLLSAGGRPYEQYF.

The gene calls are TRBV30 and TRBJ2-7; 7 nucleotides agree with TRBD1. V trimming: 4 bases; J trimming: 4 bases; junction bases outside the gene matches: 10. CDR1 and CDR2 from the germline V gene are GTSNPN and SVGIG (reference sequence). This CDR3 spans 14 amino acids. CDR3 coding DNA: TGTGCCTGGAAGGGTAAAAAGGGGGCTTACGAGCAGTACTTC. It translates to CAWKGKKGAYEQYF.

Turning to this clone: Other nucleotide sequences in the sample specify the same CDR3. The chain joins TRBV2 to TRBJ2-7, with TRBD2 as a possible D gene (5 bases). Germline V gene lookup returns CDR1 SNHLY and CDR2 FYNNEI. V dropped 7 bases and J dropped 2 bases, with 9 bases sitting between them. The CDR3 spans 12 residues. For the CDR3, the DNA is TGTGCCAGCACCGGGGAGCCCTACGAGCAGTACTTC. This sequence encodes CASTGEPYEQYF.

This chain uses TRBV13 with TRBJ2-1, with 8 bases aligning to TRBD2. This CDR3 is 16 amino acids long. Trimming cost V 1 base and J 5 bases; bases outside gene matches: 7. Germline lookup yields CDR1 PRHDT and CDR2 FYEKMQ (reference sequence). CDR3 sequence reads: CASSLVQAGENNEQFF. The CDR3 nucleotides read TGTGCCAGCAGCTTAGTACAAGCGGGGGAGAACAATGAGCAGTTCTTC. The full variable domain, rest sourced from reference TRBV13 and TRBJ2-1, is AAGVIQSPRHLIKEKRETATLKCYPIPRHDTVYWYQQGPGQDPQFLISFYEKMQSDKGSIPDRFSAQQFSDYHSELNMSSLELGDSALYFCASSLVQAGENNEQFFGPGTRLTVL.

This chain uses TRBV19 with TRBJ1-2, with 7 bases identical to TRBD1. J was trimmed by 8 bases and V by 5 bases; bases with no gene match: 11. Germline V lookup: CDR1 LNHDA, CDR2 SQIVND (reference sequence). The CDR3 is made up of 14 amino acids. In nucleotides, the CDR3 is TGTGCCAGTAGTTTGGACAGCCCCAGGGGGGGCTACACCTTC. It codes for CASSLDSPRGGYTF.

The chain combines TRBV5-1 with TRBJ2-7, with 8 bases fitting TRBD2. Germline assignment: CDR1 SGHRS and CDR2 YFSETQ. The CDR3 has 13 residues. V gave up 5 bases and J gave up 6 bases; unmatched junction bases: 7. This CDR3 is CASRAGDYSEQYF. Written as DNA, the CDR3 is TGCGCCAGCAGAGCGGGGGATTACTCCGAGCAGTACTTC.

The chain employs TRBV6-5 and TRBJ2-2; D gene ambiguous. The CDR3 spans 13 residues. Per the germline V gene, CDR1 is MNHEY and CDR2 is SVGAGI. V dropped 5 bases and J dropped 4 bases, with 8 bases sitting between them. The chain's CDR3 is CASSPAGTGELFF. The CDR3 region has the DNA TGTGCCAGCAGTCCCGCCGGCACCGGGGAGCTGTTTTTT.

In DNA form, the CDR3 reads TGTGCCAGCAGTGTACTAGCGGGGAGCACAGATACGCAGTATTTT. Its protein is CASSVLAGSTDTQYF. The gene calls are TRBV2 and TRBJ2-3; TRBD2 matches at 10 bases. Trimming cost V 4 bases and J 0 bases; bases outside gene matches: 1. CDR3 length: 15 amino acids. Germline V gene lookup returns CDR1 SNHLY and CDR2 FYNNEI.

This clone was observed once. The chain combines TRBV4-1 with TRBJ1-2, with 7 bases aligning to TRBD1. Germline CDR1 MGHRA, CDR2 YSYEKL. J lost 5 bases, V lost 0 bases, and 6 bases had no gene match. This CDR3 region has 15 residues. The CDR3 nucleotides read TGCGCCAGCAGCCAAGATTGGGGACAGTTATATGGCTACACCTTC. Translated, it gives CASSQDWGQLYGYTF.

This clone was seen ten or more times. The chain recombines TRBV10-1 with TRBJ1-1; 7 bases are a match to TRBD1. The ends lost 6 bases at V and 1 base at J; junction bases unmatched: 2. The CDR3 contains 13 residues. The germline CDR1 and CDR2 sequences are WNHNN and SYGVQD (reference sequence). In DNA form, the CDR3 reads TGCGCCAGCAGCCGACAGGGGAACACTGAAGCTTTCTTT. Its protein is CASSRQGNTEAFF.

The chain recombines TRBV5-5 with TRBJ1-6; D ambiguous. The germline V gene encodes CDR1 SGHKS and CDR2 YYEKEE (reference sequence). V was clipped by 0 bases and J by 7 bases, with 8 bases between them. CDR3 length equals 14 residues. DNA for the CDR3: TGTGCCAGCAGCTTGGCGCGCGGGAATTCACCCCTCCACTTT. Translation gives CASSLARGNSPLHF.

The V call is TRBV6-5, the J call TRBJ2-2, with a possible D match to TRBD2 (5 bases). V was clipped by 6 bases and J by 1 base, with 12 bases between them. Germline CDR1 and CDR2: MNHEY and SVGAGI. This CDR3 is built from 15 residues. Written as DNA, the CDR3 is TGTGCCAGCAGCGACCACGGACTGAACACCGGGGAGCTGTTTTTT. It is translated as CASSDHGLNTGELFF.